A few counts support the clone carrying this T cell receptor beta chain. Its specificity is not known. The germline CDR1 and CDR2 sequences are SGHRS and YFSETQ. J lost 0 bases, V lost 7 bases, and 7 bases had no gene match. The CDR3 covers 14 residues. Researchers took RNA transcripts and amplified the TCR beta CDR3 regions from them. An initial round of RT-PCR targeting the TCR CDR3 relied on the HTBI primer set. TCRdb re-called the multiplex PCR reads through MiXCR, storing one row per CDR3 protein. The sample gives 550,000 to 700,000 distinct CDR3 sequences, roughly 15% of which show up once; around 4.5% is in the top ten. Ophthalmopathy patients all had a Clinical Activity Score of at least 3, a NOSPECS grade of at least 4 and disease under 3 months old. This sample is part of a study of T cells in Graves' hyperthyroidism and ophthalmopathy. The study's findings and limits: Ophthalmopathy prediction by the model preceded onset by a median roughly 6 months. Most thyroid clonotypes expanded above 0.001 appeared in blood too.

The TCR was taken from a woman aged 40 to 50 with Graves' ophthalmopathy. The material sequenced was blood. The V gene is TRBV5-1, the J gene TRBJ2-7; 7 bases are shared with TRBD1. The CDR3 coding sequence is TGCGCCAGCCGCGAGGGGGCGGGCTCCTACGAGCAGTACTTC. Amino acid sequence: CASREGAGSYEQYF.